Listed below are T cell receptor beta chains from one sample, sequenced in a study of a mutant IDH1 vaccine in newly diagnosed glioma. Their specific antigens are unknown. Sequencing used immunoSEQ multiplex PCR; TCRdb keeps in-frame clones, though not all of them. The sample records about 61,000 clones, 75% to 85% being singletons. Sequenced here: PBMCs, sampled from a glioma patient whose treatment included an IDH1 peptide vaccine. The receptors come from a middle-aged man with glioma. Each CDR3 is given with its conserved first and last residue. The order of the fields is V gene, D gene, clone size, J gene, CDR3 protein, CDR3 DNA. A D gene is named only where the DNA matches it firmly. Clone sizes are given selectively: once, few, many, or a class where the clone is expanded.

>TRBV5-1|-|few|TRBJ1-6
CASRLGQDNSPLHF
TGCGCCAGCAGACTGGGACAAGATAATTCACCCCTCCACTTT
>TRBV11-2|TRBD2|few|TRBJ2-3
CATPQGSGRPTDTQYF
TGTGCCACCCCCCAAGGTAGCGGGAGGCCCACAGATACGCAGTATTTT
>TRBV6-1|TRBD2|-|TRBJ2-3
CASSEGSGGASDTQYF
TGTGCCAGCAGTGAAGGTAGCGGGGGGGCCTCAGATACGCAGTATTTT
>TRBV19|TRBD1|-|TRBJ2-1
CASTMDRGRSVYNEQFF
TGTGCCAGTACCATGGACAGGGGGAGGTCTGTTTACAATGAGCAGTTCTTC
>TRBV29-1|-|few|TRBJ2-3
CSGVGTDTQYF
TGCAGCGGTGTGGGGACGGATACGCAGTATTTT
>TRBV7-2|TRBD2|-|TRBJ2-7
CASSFLAGGPYEQYF
TGTGCCAGCAGCTTTCTAGCGGGAGGCCCCTACGAGCAGTACTTC
>TRBV7-6|TRBD1|-|TRBJ2-2
CASSLRDRTFGELFF
TGTGCCAGCAGCTTACGGGACAGAACTTTCGGGGAGCTGTTTTTT
>TRBV2|-|-|TRBJ2-7
CASTEAKYEQYF
TGTGCCAGCACCGAAGCCAAATACGAGCAGTACTTC
>TRBV13|-|-|TRBJ1-2
CASSQMTEDYGYTF
TGTGCCAGCAGCCAAATGACAGAGGATTATGGCTACACCTTC
>TRBV6-1|TRBD2|-|TRBJ2-1
CASSPVIGRNEQFF
TGTGCCAGCAGTCCCGTCATCGGGAGGAATGAGCAGTTCTTC
>TRBV27|TRBD1|-|TRBJ1-6
CASSSIDRGHPNSPLHF
TGTGCCAGCAGTTCCATAGACAGGGGGCATCCTAATTCACCCCTCCACTTT
>TRBV5-4|-|-|TRBJ1-2
CASRNFGQSYGYTF
TGTGCCAGCAGGAACTTTGGACAGTCATATGGCTACACCTTC
>TRBV28|-|few|TRBJ1-1
CASSLGDPAFF
TGTGCCAGCAGTTTAGGGGATCCGGCTTTCTTT
>TRBV14|-|-|TRBJ2-7
CASSQGGYEQYF
TGTGCCAGCAGCCAAGGAGGTTACGAGCAGTACTTC
>TRBV19|TRBD1|-|TRBJ1-5
CASRNFTGGHQPQHF
TGTGCCAGTAGAAACTTTACAGGGGGCCATCAGCCCCAGCATTTT
>TRBV18|TRBD2|-|TRBJ2-4
CASSPTSREQEVRDIQYF
TGTGCCAGCTCACCGACTAGCAGAGAGCAAGAGGTCCGAGACATTCAGTACTTC
>TRBV10-3|-|few|TRBJ2-2
CAISERLLNTGELFF
TGTGCCATCAGTGAACGACTGTTGAACACCGGGGAGCTGTTTTTT